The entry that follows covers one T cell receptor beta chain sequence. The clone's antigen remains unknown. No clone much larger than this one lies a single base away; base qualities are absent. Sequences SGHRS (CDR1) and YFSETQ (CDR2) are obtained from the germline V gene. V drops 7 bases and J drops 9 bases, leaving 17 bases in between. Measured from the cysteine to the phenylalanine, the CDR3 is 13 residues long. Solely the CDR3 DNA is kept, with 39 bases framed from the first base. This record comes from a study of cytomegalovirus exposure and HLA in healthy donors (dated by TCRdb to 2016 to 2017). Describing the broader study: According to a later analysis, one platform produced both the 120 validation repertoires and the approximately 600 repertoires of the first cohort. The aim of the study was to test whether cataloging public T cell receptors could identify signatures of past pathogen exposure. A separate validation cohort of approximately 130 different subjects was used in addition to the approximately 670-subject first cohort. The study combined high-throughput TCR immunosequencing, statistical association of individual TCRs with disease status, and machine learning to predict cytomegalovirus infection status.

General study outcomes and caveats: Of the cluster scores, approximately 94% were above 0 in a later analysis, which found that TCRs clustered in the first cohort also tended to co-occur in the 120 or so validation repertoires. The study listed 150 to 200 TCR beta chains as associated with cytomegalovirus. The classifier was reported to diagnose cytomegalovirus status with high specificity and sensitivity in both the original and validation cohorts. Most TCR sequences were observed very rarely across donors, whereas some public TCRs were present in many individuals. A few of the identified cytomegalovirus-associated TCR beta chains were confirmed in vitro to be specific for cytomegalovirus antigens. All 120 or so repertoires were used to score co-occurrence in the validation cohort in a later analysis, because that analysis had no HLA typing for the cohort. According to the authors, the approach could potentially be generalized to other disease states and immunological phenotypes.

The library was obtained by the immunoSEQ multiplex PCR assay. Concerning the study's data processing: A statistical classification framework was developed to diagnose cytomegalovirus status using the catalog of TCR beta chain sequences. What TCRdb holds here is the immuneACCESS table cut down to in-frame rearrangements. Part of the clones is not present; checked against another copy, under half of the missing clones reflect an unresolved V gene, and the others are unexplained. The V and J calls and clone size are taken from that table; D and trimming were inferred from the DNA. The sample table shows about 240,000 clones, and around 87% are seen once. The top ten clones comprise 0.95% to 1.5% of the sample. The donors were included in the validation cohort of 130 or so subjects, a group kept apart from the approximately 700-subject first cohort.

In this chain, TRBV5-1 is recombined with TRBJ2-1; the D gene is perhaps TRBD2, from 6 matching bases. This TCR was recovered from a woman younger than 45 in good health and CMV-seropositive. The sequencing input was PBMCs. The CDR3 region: CASAGEALSEQFF. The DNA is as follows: TGCGCCAGCGCCGGGGAGGCACTGAGTGAGCAGTTCTTC.